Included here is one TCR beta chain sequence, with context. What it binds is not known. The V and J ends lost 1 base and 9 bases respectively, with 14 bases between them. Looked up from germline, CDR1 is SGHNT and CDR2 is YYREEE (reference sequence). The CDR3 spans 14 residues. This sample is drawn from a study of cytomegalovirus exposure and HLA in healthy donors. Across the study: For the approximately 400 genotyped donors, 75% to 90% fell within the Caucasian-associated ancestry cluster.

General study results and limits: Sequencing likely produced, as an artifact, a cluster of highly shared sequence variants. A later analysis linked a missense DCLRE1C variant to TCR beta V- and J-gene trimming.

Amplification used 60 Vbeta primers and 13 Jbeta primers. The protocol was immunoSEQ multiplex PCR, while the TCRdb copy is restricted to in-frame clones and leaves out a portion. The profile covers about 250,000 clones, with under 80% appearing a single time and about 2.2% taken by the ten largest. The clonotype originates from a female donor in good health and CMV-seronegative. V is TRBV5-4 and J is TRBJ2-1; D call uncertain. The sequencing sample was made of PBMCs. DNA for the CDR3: TGTGCCAGCAGCTTGATGGTAGCCCTCGGTGAGCAGTTCTTC. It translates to CASSLMVALGEQFF.